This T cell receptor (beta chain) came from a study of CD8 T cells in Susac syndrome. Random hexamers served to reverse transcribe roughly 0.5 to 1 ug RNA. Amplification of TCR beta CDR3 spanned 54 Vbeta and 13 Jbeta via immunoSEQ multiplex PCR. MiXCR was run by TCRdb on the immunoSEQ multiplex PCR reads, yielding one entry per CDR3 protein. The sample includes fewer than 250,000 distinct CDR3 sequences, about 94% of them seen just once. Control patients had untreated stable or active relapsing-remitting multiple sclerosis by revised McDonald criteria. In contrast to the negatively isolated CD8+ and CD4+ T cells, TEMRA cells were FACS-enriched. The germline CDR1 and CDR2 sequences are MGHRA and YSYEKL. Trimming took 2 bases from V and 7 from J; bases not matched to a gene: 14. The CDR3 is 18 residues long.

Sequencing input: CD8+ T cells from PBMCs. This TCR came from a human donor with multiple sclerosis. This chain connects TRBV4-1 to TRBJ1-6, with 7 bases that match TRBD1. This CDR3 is CASSQSGLTGIRNSPLHF. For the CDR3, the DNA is TGCGCCAGCAGCCAAAGTGGGCTGACAGGGATTCGAAATTCACCCCTCCACTTT.